This T cell receptor (beta chain) was identified during a study of blood T cell repertoires in COVID-19. As for the study in general: COVID-19 samples collected from the United States, Italy and Spain covered acute and convalescent phases.

Germline V gene sequence: CDR1 KGHSH, CDR2 LQKENI. V lost 2 bases and J 5 bases, leaving 13 bases between the germline ends. This CDR3 contains 14 residues. Profiling relied on immunoSEQ multiplex PCR, and the TCRdb table lists in-frame clones only, not all of them. Here the sample spans approximately 160,000 clones, around four fifths being singletons. This TCR came from a man in his 70s with acute or convalescent COVID-19. Sequenced material: peripheral blood. The genes are TRBV18 and TRBJ2-7; D may be TRBD1 (7 bases). DNA for the CDR3: TGTGCCAGCTCACCAGAACCAGGGGGGCACGAGCAGTACTTC. Protein sequence: CASSPEPGGHEQYF.